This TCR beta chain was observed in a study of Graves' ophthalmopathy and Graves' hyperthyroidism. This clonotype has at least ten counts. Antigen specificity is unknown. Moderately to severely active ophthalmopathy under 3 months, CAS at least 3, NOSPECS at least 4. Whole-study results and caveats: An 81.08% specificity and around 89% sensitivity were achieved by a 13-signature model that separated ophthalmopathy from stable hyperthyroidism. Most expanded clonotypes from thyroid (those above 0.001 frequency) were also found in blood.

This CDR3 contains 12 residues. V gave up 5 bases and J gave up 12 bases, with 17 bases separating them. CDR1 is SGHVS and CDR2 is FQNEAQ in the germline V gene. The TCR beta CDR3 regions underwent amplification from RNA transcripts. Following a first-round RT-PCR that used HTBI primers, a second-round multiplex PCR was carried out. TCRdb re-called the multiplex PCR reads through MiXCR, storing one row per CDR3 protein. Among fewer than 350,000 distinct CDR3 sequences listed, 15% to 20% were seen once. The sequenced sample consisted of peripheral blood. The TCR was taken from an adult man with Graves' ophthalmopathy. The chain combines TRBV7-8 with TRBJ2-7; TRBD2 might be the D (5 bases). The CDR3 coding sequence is TGTGCCAGCAGCCCCGGACTGAGGTATTCGTACTTC. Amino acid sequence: CASSPGLRYSYF.